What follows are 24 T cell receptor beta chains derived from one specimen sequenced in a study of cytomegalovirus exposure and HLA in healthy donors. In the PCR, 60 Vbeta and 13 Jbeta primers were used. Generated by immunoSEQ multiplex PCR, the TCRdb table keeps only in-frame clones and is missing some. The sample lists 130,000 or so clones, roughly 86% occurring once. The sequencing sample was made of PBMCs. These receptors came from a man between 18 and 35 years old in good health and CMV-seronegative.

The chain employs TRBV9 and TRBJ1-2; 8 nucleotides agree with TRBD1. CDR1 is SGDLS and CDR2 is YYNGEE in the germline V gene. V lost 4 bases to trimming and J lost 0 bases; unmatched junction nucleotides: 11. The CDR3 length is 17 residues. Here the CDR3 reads CASSPRTGKRSNYGYTF. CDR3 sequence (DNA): TGTGCCAGCAGCCCTCGGACAGGGAAGAGGTCTAACTATGGCTACACCTTC.

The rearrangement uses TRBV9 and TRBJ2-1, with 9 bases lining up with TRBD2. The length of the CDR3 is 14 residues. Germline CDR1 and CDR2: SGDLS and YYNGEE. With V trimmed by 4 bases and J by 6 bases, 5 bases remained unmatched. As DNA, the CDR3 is TGTGCCAGCAGCCCTAGCGGGGCCCGCAATGAGCAGTTCTTC. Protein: CASSPSGARNEQFF.

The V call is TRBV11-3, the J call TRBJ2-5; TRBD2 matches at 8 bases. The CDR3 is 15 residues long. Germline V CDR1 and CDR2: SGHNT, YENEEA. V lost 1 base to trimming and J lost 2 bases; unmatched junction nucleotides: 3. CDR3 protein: CASSLAGGAQETQYF. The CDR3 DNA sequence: TGTGCCAGCAGCTTAGCCGGGGGGGCTCAAGAGACCCAGTACTTC.

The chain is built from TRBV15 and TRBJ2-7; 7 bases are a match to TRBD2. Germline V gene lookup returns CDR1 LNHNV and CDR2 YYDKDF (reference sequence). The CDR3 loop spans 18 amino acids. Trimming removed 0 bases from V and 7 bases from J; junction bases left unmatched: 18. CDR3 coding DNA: TGTGCCACCAGCAGAGATGGGGCCGGGCAGATACTGGGGGGGGAGCAGTACTTC. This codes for CATSRDGAGQILGGEQYF.

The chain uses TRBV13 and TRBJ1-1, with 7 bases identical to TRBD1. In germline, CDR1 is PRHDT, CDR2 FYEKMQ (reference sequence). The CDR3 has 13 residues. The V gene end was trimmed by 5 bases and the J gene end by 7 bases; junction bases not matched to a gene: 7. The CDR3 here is CASSPQGPGEAFF. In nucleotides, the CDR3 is TGTGCCAGCAGCCCACAGGGGCCCGGTGAAGCTTTCTTT.

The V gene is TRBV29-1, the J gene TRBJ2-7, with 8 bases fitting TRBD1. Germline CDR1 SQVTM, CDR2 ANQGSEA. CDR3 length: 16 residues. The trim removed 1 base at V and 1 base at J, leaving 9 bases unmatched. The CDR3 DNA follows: TGCAGCGTTGAAGGGAGGACAGGGCCCCTTTCCTACGAGCAGTACTTC. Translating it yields CSVEGRTGPLSYEQYF.

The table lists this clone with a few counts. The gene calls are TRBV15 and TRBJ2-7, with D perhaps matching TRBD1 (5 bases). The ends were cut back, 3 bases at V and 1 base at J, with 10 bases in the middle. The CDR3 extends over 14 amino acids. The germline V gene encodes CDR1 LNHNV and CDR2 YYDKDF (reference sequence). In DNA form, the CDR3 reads TGTGCCACCAGCAGGACAGAGGCTTCCTACGAGCAGTACTTC. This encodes CATSRTEASYEQYF. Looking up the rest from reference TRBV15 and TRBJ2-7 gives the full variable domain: DAMVIQNPRYQVTQFGKPVTLSCSQTLNHNVMYWYQQKSSQAPKLLFHYYDKDFNNEADTPDNFQSRRPNTSFCFLDIRSPGLGDTAMYLCATSRTEASYEQYFGPGTRLTVT.

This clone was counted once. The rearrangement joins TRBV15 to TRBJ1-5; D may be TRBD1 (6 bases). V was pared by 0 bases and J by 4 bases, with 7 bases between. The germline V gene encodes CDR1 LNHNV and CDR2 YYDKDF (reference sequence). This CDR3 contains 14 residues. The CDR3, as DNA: TGTGCCACCAGCAGAGAGGGACAAAATCAGCCCCAGCATTTT. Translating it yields CATSREGQNQPQHF.

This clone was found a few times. CDR3 protein: CASSITGGGNIQYF. In DNA, the CDR3 is TGTGCCAGCAGCATAACAGGGGGGGGTAACATTCAGTACTTC. The chain carries TRBV6-1 and TRBJ2-4; maybe TRBD1 (8 bases). Trimming took 6 bases from V and 7 from J, leaving 16 bases between them. Germline CDR1 MNHNS, CDR2 SASEGT. CDR3 length: 14 amino acids.

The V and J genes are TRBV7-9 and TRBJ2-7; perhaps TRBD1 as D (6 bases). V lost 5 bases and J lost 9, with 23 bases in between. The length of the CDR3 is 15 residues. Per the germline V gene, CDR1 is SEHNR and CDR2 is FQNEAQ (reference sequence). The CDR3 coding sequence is TGTGCCAGCAGCCAATCGGACAGAATTTACGAGTGGCAGTACTTC. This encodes CASSQSDRIYEWQYF. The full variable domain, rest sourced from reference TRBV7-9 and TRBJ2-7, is DTGVSQNPRHKITKRGQNVTFRCDPISEHNRLYWYRQTLGQGPEFLTYFQNEAQLEKSRLLSDRFSAERPKGSFSTLEIQRTEQGDSAMYLCASSQSDRIYEWQYFGPGTRLTVT.

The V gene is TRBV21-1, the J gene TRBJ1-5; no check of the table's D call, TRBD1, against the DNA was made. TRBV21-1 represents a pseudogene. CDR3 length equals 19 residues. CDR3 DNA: TGTGCCAGCATCCAGGACAGGGGGTATCCAACCCTGAGCAATCAGCCCCAGCATTTT. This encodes CASIQDRGYPTLSNQPQHF.

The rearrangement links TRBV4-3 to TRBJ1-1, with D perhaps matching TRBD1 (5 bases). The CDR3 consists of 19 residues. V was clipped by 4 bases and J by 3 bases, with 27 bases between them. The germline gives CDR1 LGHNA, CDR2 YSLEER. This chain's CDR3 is CASSRRALRQGGSDTEAFF. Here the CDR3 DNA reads TGCGCCAGCAGCCGCCGTGCTTTAAGGCAGGGCGGTTCTGACACTGAAGCTTTCTTT.

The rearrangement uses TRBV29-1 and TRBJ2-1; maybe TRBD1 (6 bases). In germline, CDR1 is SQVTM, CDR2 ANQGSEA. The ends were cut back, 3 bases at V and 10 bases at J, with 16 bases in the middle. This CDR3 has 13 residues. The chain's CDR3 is CSVDFTGRGEQFF. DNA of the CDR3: TGCAGCGTTGACTTTACAGGGAGAGGGGAGCAGTTCTTC.

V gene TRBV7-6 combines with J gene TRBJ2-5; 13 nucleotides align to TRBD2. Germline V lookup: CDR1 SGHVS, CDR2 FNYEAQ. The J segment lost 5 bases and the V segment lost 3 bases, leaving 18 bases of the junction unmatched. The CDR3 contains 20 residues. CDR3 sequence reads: CASSLEPDQTSGGPSETQYF. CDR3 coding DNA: TGTGCCAGCAGCTTGGAGCCTGACCAGACTAGCGGGGGGCCCTCGGAGACCCAGTACTTC.

CDR3 sequence: CASSEGASNSPLHF. The CDR3 DNA follows: TGCGCCAGCAGTGAGGGGGCAAGTAATTCACCCCTCCACTTT. The gene calls are TRBV10-2 and TRBJ1-6; tentatively, D is TRBD1 (5 bases). Trimming stripped 2 bases from V and 6 bases from J, with 8 bases between. CDR3 length: 14 residues. Germline V gene sequence: CDR1 WSHSY, CDR2 SAAADI.

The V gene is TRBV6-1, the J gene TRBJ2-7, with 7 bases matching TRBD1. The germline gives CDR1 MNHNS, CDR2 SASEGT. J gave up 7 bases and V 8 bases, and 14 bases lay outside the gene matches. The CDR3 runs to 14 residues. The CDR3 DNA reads TGTGCCAGCTGCCAGACAGGGTCGTCGGGTGAGCAGTACTTC. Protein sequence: CASCQTGSSGEQYF.

DNA for the CDR3: TGTGCCAGTAGTATCCTGCAGGGCGCAGGGACCGGGGAGCTGTTTTTT. Translated, it gives CASSILQGAGTGELFF. This chain connects TRBV19 to TRBJ2-2, with a weak D call TRBD1 (5 bases). The CDR3 is made up of 16 amino acids. Trimming removed 3 bases from V and 5 bases from J, with 16 bases in between. Germline lookup yields CDR1 LNHDA and CDR2 SQIVND (reference sequence).

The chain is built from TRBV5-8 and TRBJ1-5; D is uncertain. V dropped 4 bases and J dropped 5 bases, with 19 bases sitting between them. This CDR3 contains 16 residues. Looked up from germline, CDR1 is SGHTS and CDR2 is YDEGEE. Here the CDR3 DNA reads TGTGCCAGCAGCCCCCGGACTGGCCGACCCTATCAGCCCCAGCATTTT. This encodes CASSPRTGRPYQPQHF.

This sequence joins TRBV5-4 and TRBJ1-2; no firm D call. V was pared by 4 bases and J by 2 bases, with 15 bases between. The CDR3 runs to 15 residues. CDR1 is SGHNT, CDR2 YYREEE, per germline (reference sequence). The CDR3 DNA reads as TGTGCCAGCAGCGGCGGGGAGGTTGCCAACTATGGCTACACCTTC. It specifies CASSGGEVANYGYTF.

The CDR3, as DNA: TGTGCCAGCATAGGGGTGGGGGAGCAGTACTTC. Amino acids: CASIGVGEQYF. This chain links TRBV28 with TRBJ2-7, with a weak D call TRBD1 (5 bases). The CDR3 is made up of 11 amino acids. Trimming stripped 7 bases from V and 7 bases from J, with 11 bases between. Germline values: CDR1 MDHEN, CDR2 SYDVKM.

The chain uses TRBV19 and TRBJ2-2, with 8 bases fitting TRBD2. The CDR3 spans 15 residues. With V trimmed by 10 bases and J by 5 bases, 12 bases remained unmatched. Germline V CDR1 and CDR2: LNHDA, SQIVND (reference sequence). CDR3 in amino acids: CATSGRGLGTGELFF. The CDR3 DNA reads TGTGCCACCTCTGGGAGGGGACTAGGGACCGGGGAGCTGTTTTTT.

The CDR3 nucleotides are TGTGCCAGCAGCAAAGAGGGGACAGGTCCCCAAGAGACCCAGTACTTC. Translated, it gives CASSKEGTGPQETQYF. J is TRBJ2-5 and V is TRBV21-1; TRBD1, the table's D call, lacks a check against the DNA. TRBV21-1 corresponds to a pseudogene. The CDR3 has 16 amino acids.

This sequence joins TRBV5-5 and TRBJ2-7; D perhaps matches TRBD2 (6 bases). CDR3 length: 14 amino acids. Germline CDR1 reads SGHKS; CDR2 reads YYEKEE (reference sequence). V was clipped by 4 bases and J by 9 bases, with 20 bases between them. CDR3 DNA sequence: TGTGCCAGCAGCATTGGAAGGACCCTGGGAGGGCAGTACTTC. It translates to CASSIGRTLGGQYF.

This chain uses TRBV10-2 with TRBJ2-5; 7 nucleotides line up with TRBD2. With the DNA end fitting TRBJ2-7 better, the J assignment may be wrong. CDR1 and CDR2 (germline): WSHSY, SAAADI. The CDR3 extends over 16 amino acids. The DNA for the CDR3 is TGCGCCAGCAGTGAGTCGACAAGCGGGGCCGGCTACGAGCAGTACTTC. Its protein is CASSESTSGAGYEQYF.